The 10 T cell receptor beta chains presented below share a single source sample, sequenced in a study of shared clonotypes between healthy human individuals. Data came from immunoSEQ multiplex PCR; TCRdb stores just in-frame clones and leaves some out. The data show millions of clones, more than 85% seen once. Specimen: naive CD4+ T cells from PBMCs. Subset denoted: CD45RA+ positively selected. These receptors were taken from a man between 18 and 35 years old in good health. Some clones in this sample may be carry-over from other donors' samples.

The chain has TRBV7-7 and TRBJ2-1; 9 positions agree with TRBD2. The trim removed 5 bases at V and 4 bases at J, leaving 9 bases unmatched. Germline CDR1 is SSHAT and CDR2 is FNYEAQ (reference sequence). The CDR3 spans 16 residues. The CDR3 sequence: CASSPTTAGGYNEQFF. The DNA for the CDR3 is TGTGCCAGCAGCCCCACCACTGCGGGAGGGTACAATGAGCAGTTCTTC.

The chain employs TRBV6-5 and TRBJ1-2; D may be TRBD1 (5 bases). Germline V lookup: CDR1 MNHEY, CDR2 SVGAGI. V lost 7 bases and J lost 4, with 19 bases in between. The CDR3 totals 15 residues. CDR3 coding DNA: TGTGCCAGCACCCCAGATGTAGGGGCATTCTATGGCTACACCTTC. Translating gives CASTPDVGAFYGYTF.

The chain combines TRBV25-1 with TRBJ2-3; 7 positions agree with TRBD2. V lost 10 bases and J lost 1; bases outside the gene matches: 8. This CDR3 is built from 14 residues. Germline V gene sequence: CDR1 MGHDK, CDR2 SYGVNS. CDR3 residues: CANSLAARTDTQYF. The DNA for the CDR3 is TGTGCCAACTCCCTAGCGGCTCGCACAGATACGCAGTATTTT.

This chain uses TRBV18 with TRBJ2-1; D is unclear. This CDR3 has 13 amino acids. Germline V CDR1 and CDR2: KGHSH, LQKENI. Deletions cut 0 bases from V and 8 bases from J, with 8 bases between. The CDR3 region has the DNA TGTGCCAGCTCACCACCGCGAGGATATGAGCAGTTCTTC. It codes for CASSPPRGYEQFF.

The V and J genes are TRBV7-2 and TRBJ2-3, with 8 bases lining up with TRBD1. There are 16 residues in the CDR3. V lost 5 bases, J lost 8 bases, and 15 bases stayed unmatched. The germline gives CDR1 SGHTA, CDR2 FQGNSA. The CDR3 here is CASSAWTGADRGTQYF. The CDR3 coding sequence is TGTGCCAGCAGCGCATGGACGGGGGCCGACAGGGGTACGCAGTATTTT.

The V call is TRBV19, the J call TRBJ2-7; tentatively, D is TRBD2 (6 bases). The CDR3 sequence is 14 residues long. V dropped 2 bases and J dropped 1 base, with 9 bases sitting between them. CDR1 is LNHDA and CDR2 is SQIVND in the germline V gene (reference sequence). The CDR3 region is CASSILGRSYEQYF. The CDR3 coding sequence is TGTGCCAGTAGTATACTGGGGAGGTCCTACGAGCAGTACTTC.

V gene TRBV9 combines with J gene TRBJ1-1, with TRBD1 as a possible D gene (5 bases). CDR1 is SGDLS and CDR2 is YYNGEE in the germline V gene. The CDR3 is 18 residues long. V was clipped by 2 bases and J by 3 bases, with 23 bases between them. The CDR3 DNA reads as TGTGCCAGCAGCGTGGATGCAAGAAAGGGGCGACGGGACACTGAAGCTTTCTTT. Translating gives CASSVDARKGRRDTEAFF.

CDR3 residues: CASSQGHLAGVAKNIQYF. The CDR3 region has the DNA TGTGCCAGCAGCCAAGGGCATCTAGCGGGAGTTGCCAAAAACATTCAGTACTTC. This chain links TRBV4-2 with TRBJ2-4; 10 nucleotides match TRBD2. Germline V CDR1 and CDR2: LGHNA, YNFKEQ. This CDR3 is built from 18 residues. The ends lost 1 base at V and 1 base at J; junction bases unmatched: 7.

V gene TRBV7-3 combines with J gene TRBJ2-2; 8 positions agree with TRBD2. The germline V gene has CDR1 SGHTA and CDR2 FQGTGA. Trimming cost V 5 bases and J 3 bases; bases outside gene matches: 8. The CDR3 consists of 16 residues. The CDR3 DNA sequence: TGTGCCAGCAGCCCTCCGGGACTAGGACACACCGGGGAGCTGTTTTTT. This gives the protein CASSPPGLGHTGELFF. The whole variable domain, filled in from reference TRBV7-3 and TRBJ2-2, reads GAGVSQTPSNKVTEKGKYVELRCDPISGHTALYWYRQSLGQGPEFLIYFQGTGAADDSGLPNDRFFAVRPEGSVSTLKIQRTERGDSAVYLCASSPPGLGHTGELFFGEGSRLTVL.

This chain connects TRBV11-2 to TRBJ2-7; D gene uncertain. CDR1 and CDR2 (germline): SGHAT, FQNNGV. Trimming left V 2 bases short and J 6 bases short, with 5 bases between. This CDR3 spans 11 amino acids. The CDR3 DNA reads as TGTGCCAGCAGCTTATTCGGCGAGCAGTACTTC. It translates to CASSLFGEQYF. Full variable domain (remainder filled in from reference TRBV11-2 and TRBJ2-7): EAGVAQSPRYKIIEKRQSVAFWCNPISGHATLYWYQQILGQGPKLLIQFQNNGVVDDSQLPKDRFSAERLKGVDSTLKIQPAKLEDSAVYLCASSLFGEQYFGPGTRLTVT.